This TCR beta chain was observed in a study of cytomegalovirus exposure and HLA in healthy donors. It was with 60 Vbeta and 13 Jbeta primers that the PCR ran. Here immunoSEQ multiplex PCR was the method, and the copy in TCRdb shows in-frame clones only, minus some. The sample shows around 88,000 clones, nearly 80% of them seen only once. The CDR3 runs to 12 residues. V was shortened by 5 bases and J by 4 bases, with 5 bases between the two germline ends. Germline loops: CDR1 SGHTA, CDR2 FQGNSA. This clone turned up a few times. Sample: PBMCs. The chain combines TRBV7-2 with TRBJ1-4; D ambiguous. The source of this sequence is a woman in her thirties or forties in good health and CMV-seropositive. This chain's CDR3 is CASSTGNEKLFF. The DNA of the CDR3 is TGTGCCAGCAGCACCGGTAATGAAAAACTGTTTTTT.